This TCR beta chain originates from a study of blood T cell repertoires in COVID-19 (dated by TCRdb to between 2020 and 2021). Study-wide context: Samples covering the acute and convalescent phases of COVID-19 were provided by collaborators in the United States, Italy and Spain. The material from the prospective study consisted of cDNA or gDNA derived from T cells, B-cell-depleted T cells, or PBMCs. Samples were obtained from the ongoing ImmuneRACE study (first 160 participants) and from over 1,000 subjects provided by 6 global collaborators. The repertoires were released in a freely available public database intended as a resource for research on the immune response to SARS-CoV-2. The sample metadata nearly always contained a de-identified subject ID, COVID-19 status, age in years and sex. Where available, HLA class I and class II types were taken from metadata supplied by the sample provider and were not determined by assay-based typing. Subjects who had been exposed to COVID-19, were actively infected with it, or had recovered from it provided the deeply sampled blood TCRbeta repertoires that made up the dataset. General findings and caveats noted by the study authors: How much clinical and demographic metadata was included differed by source and by participant, and the metadata was provided uncurated.

For this chain, trimming is 2 bases at the V end and 5 bases at the J end, and the number of junction bases without a gene match is 11. Spanning cysteine to phenylalanine, the CDR3 consists of 16 amino acids. Left in the record is the CDR3 DNA by itself, 48 bases read in frame from the first base. The germline V gene yields SGHVS for CDR1 and FNYEAQ for CDR2. TCRbeta CDR3 regions were amplified from genomic DNA by means of the immunoSEQ Assay, a bias-controlled multiplex PCR. In the source study's methods: The number of nucleated cells in each sample was estimated by amplification of reference gene primers within the assay. To quantify the absolute abundance of each unique TCRbeta CDR3 rearrangement, sequence reads were collapsed and filtered. For each sample, productive Simpson clonality was calculated by taking the square root of Simpson's diversity index across productive rearrangements. TCRdb's version of the immuneACCESS table is confined to in-frame rearrangements and falls short of the full clone set. An unresolved V gene accounts for under half of the shortfall where checked; the remainder is of unknown origin. That table is the source of V, J and clone size, and D and trimming were worked out from the DNA. Across this sample there are about 410,000 clones, with roughly 89% seen only once. The ten most abundant clones make up 1.4% to 1.5% of the sample.

A few counts support this clone. There is no known antigen for this receptor. Qualities for individual bases were not recorded, and no much larger clone is one base off. The collaborating institutions used their own protocols to collect whole blood in K2EDTA tubes. For TCRbeta analysis, collaborator samples were shipped as frozen whole blood, as isolated PBMCs, or as DNA extracted from either sample type. Material: peripheral blood. The chain uses TRBV7-6 and TRBJ2-5, with 7 bases matching TRBD2. The receptor comes from a woman in her twenties or thirties with active or convalescent COVID-19. The DNA sequence follows: TGTGCCAGCAGCTTATGGCGGGAGCAGGTTGTGGAGACCCAGTACTTC. Its coded protein is CASSLWREQVVETQYF.